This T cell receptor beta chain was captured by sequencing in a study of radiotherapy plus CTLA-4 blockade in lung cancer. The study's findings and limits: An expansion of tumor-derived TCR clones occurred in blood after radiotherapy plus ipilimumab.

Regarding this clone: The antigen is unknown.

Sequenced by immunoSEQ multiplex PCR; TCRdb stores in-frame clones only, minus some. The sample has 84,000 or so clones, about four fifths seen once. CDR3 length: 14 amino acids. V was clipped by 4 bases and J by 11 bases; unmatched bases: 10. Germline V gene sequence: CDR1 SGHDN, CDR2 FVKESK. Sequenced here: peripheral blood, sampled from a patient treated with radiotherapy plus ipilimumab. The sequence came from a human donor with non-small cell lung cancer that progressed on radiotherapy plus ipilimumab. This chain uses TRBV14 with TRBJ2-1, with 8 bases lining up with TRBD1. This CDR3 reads CASSPGQGNSKQFF. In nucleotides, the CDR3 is TGTGCCAGCAGCCCCGGACAGGGTAACTCTAAGCAGTTCTTC.